The present entry profiles one T cell receptor (beta chain) with its context. Its specificity is unknown. Patients all relapsed after autologous stem cell transplantation, and there was variation in brentuximab vedotin exposure. This sample is drawn from a study of PD-1 blockade in classical Hodgkin lymphoma. Findings of the study overall: Lower baseline TCR diversity marked trial partial responders and progressors.

Germline assignment: CDR1 GTSNPN and CDR2 SVGIG (reference sequence). The CDR3 length is 13 residues. Trimming removed 1 base at V and 1 base at J, with 7 bases between. TCRdb's table, derived via immunoSEQ multiplex PCR, lists solely in-frame clones and lacks some. Among more than 85,000 clones listed, about nine tenths were seen once. This sequence was found in a human donor with classical Hodgkin lymphoma. This sequence joins TRBV30 and TRBJ1-1, with D hard to call. The material sequenced was peripheral blood mononuclear cells (PBMCs), taken before the second cycle of nivolumab. The CDR3 sequence: CAWSAQENTEAFF. CDR3 DNA: TGTGCCTGGAGTGCGCAAGAGAACACTGAAGCTTTCTTT.